The 30 T cell receptor beta chains below all came from one sample that was sequenced in a study of cytomegalovirus exposure and HLA in healthy donors. The protocol was immunoSEQ multiplex PCR, while the TCRdb copy is restricted to in-frame clones and leaves out a portion. The table has about 130,000 clones, roughly 89% seen once; the top ten hold about 1.2%. Sequenced material: PBMCs. The source is a woman aged 18-29 years in good health and CMV-seronegative.

The chain carries TRBV7-3 and TRBJ2-2, with D perhaps matching TRBD2 (6 bases). This CDR3 has 17 residues. Between the trimmed V and J ends, which lost 2 bases and 6 bases, there was a span of 19 bases. Looked up from germline, CDR1 is SGHTA and CDR2 is FQGTGA. CDR3 residues: CASSLFPAGTGPGELFF. The CDR3 region has the DNA TGTGCCAGCAGCTTATTCCCCGCGGGGACCGGTCCCGGGGAGCTGTTTTTT.

The rearrangement uses TRBV9 and TRBJ2-7, with TRBD2 matching 11 bases. Germline CDR1 reads SGDLS; CDR2 reads YYNGEE. The length of the CDR3 is 18 residues. The junction had 15 bases not matched to a gene; V was cut back by 4 bases and J by 3 bases. CDR3 DNA: TGTGCCAGCAGCCACCCCGGGCTAGCGGGGGGCCATCACTACGAGCAGTACTTC. Translation gives CASSHPGLAGGHHYEQYF. The whole variable domain, filled in from reference TRBV9 and TRBJ2-7, reads DSGVTQTPKHLITATGQRVTLRCSPRSGDLSVYWYQQSLDQGLQFLIQYYNGEERAKGNILERFSAQQFPDLHSELNLSSLELGDSALYFCASSHPGLAGGHHYEQYFGPGTRLTVT.

The chain joins TRBV4-2 to TRBJ1-6; TRBD1 might be the D (5 bases). Germline CDR1 LGHNA, CDR2 YNFKEQ. V was cut by 0 bases and J by 10 bases, with 28 bases left in between. The CDR3 loop spans 20 amino acids. The CDR3 DNA is TGTGCCAGCAGCCAAGAACCCCTTTTTGAGTGGAGGGGAGGGCACTCACCCCTCCACTTT. Its translation: CASSQEPLFEWRGGHSPLHF.

This sequence joins TRBV27 and TRBJ1-4; D gene unclear. CDR1 is MNHEY and CDR2 is SMNVEV in the germline V gene (reference sequence). V lost 5 bases and J 0 bases, leaving 10 bases between the germline ends. The CDR3 spans 15 residues. The CDR3 DNA reads TGTGCCAGCAGTCGCAAGAGTGCAACTAATGAAAAACTGTTTTTT. Its translation: CASSRKSATNEKLFF.

The chain links TRBV6-5 to TRBJ2-7, with 7 bases that match TRBD1. CDR3 size: 14 residues. The trim removed 5 bases at V and 4 bases at J, leaving 8 bases unmatched. The germline CDR1 and CDR2 sequences are MNHEY and SVGAGI. The CDR3 bases are TGTGCCAGCAGTACGACAGGGAAGGGGTACGAGCAGTACTTC. Protein product: CASSTTGKGYEQYF.

The chain is built from TRBV7-9 and TRBJ2-7, with 9 bases fitting TRBD1. The CDR3 is made up of 15 amino acids. J lost 5 bases, V lost 5 bases, and 10 bases had no gene match. Germline CDR1 SEHNR, CDR2 FQNEAQ (reference sequence). The CDR3 loop is CASSHELDRGNEQYF. CDR3 in DNA: TGTGCCAGCAGCCACGAATTGGACAGGGGAAACGAGCAGTACTTC. Combining the CDR3 with reference TRBV7-9 and TRBJ2-7 gives the whole variable domain DTGVSQNPRHKITKRGQNVTFRCDPISEHNRLYWYRQTLGQGPEFLTYFQNEAQLEKSRLLSDRFSAERPKGSFSTLEIQRTEQGDSAMYLCASSHELDRGNEQYFGPGTRLTVT.

The chain has TRBV5-1 and TRBJ1-4; the D gene is possibly TRBD1 (5 bases). The CDR3 sequence is 14 residues long. The germline V and J ends were trimmed by 5 bases and 4 bases, with 12 bases remaining between them. Germline V gives CDR1 SGHRS, CDR2 YFSETQ. The CDR3 DNA follows: TGCGCCAGCAGGGGGCAGAGTGTTAATGAAAAACTGTTTTTT. Its translation: CASRGQSVNEKLFF. Filled out from reference TRBV5-1 and TRBJ1-4, the complete variable domain reads KAGVTQTPRYLIKTRGQQVTLSCSPISGHRSVSWYQQTPGQGLQFLFEYFSETQRNKGNFPGRFSGRQFSNSRSEMNVSTLELGDSALYLCASRGQSVNEKLFFGSGTQLSVL.

This clone has only one observation. The V gene is TRBV5-4, the J gene TRBJ2-3, with D maybe TRBD1 (5 bases). CDR1 is SGHNT, CDR2 YYREEE, per germline (reference sequence). The CDR3 loop spans 16 amino acids. V lost 0 bases, J lost 0 bases, and 11 bases lay in between. This CDR3 is CASSLVTDWSTDTQYF. DNA for the CDR3: TGTGCCAGCAGCTTGGTGACAGATTGGAGCACAGATACGCAGTATTTT.

The genes are TRBV7-8 and TRBJ2-7; a possible D gene is TRBD2 (5 bases). V lost 4 bases and J 1 base, leaving 11 bases between the germline ends. CDR3 length equals 14 residues. Germline CDR1 SGHVS, CDR2 FQNEAQ. CDR3 DNA: TGTGCCAGCAGCTCCACCCAGCGGTCCTACGAGCAGTACTTC. Its protein product is CASSSTQRSYEQYF.

The chain recombines TRBV6-1 with TRBJ1-2; D is uncertain. The V and J ends lost 7 bases and 2 bases respectively, with 14 bases between them. This CDR3 has 14 residues. CDR1 and CDR2 (germline): MNHNS, SASEGT. CDR3 in amino acids: CASILGRRNYGYTF. The DNA for the CDR3 is TGTGCCAGCATACTAGGGAGAAGGAACTATGGCTACACCTTC.

The gene calls are TRBV19 and TRBJ1-2; TRBD1 matches 7 bases. The CDR3 covers 14 residues. Germline V gives CDR1 LNHDA, CDR2 SQIVND (reference sequence). V shed 7 bases, J shed 4 bases, and the junction held 9 bases outside the gene matches. The CDR3 nucleotides read TGTGCCAGTAAGAGGGGGCGCGGCAGCTATGGCTACACCTTC. The encoded protein is CASKRGRGSYGYTF.

In DNA, the CDR3 is TGTGCCAGCAGCCACACTGCGCCAGCGTTATTCTCTGGAAACACCATATATTTT. Amino acids: CASSHTAPALFSGNTIYF. V usage is TRBV4-2 and J usage is TRBJ1-3, with unresolved D. There are 18 residues in the CDR3. Germline CDR1 is LGHNA and CDR2 is YNFKEQ. The V end lost 3 bases, the J end lost 0 bases, and 18 bases lay between the germline ends.

The chain joins TRBV7-2 to TRBJ1-2; TRBD1 matches at 7 bases. The CDR3 sequence is 13 residues long. The trim removed 3 bases at V and 3 bases at J, leaving 1 base unmatched. Germline lookup yields CDR1 SGHTA and CDR2 FQGNSA. CDR3 protein: CASSFDRDYGYTF. In DNA form, the CDR3 reads TGTGCCAGCAGCTTCGACAGGGACTATGGCTACACCTTC.

The V call is TRBV9, the J call TRBJ2-1, with TRBD1 matching over 8 bases. CDR1 is SGDLS and CDR2 is YYNGEE in the germline V gene. With V trimmed by 0 bases and J by 8 bases, 7 bases remained unmatched. CDR3 size: 15 residues. The CDR3 region has the DNA TGTGCCAGCAGCGTAGGAGCGACAGGGGAATATGAGCAGTTCTTC. It codes for CASSVGATGEYEQFF.

The chain recombines TRBV6-5 with TRBJ1-1, with 8 bases matching TRBD1. Per germline, CDR1 MNHEY and CDR2 SVGAGI. V lost 5 bases and J lost 6; bases outside the gene matches: 5. The CDR3 sequence is 13 residues long. The CDR3 coding sequence is TGTGCCAGCAGTCGGACAGGGATGGCTGAAGCTTTCTTT. Protein sequence: CASSRTGMAEAFF.

The V gene is TRBV5-1, the J gene TRBJ2-5; 10 nucleotides line up with TRBD1. The V gene's germline CDR1 is SGHRS and CDR2 YFSETQ. With V trimmed by 5 bases and J by 4 bases, 5 bases remained unmatched. The CDR3 loop spans 14 amino acids. The CDR3 coding sequence is TGCGCCAGCAGTTCGGGACAGGGGAGAGAGACCCAGTACTTC. Translating it yields CASSSGQGRETQYF.

The CDR3 coding sequence is TGTGCCAGCAGCGATACAGGGGGGTGGAATGAAAAACTGTTTTTT. This sequence encodes CASSDTGGWNEKLFF. This chain links TRBV9 with TRBJ1-4, with 8 bases fitting TRBD1. The CDR3 length is 15 residues. CDR1 is SGDLS and CDR2 is YYNGEE in the germline V gene. Unmatched junction bases numbered 6, after V lost 3 bases and J lost 5 bases.

This clone appeared a single time. This chain uses TRBV2 with TRBJ1-2; D unclear. Trimming stripped 9 bases from V and 4 bases from J, with 12 bases between. The CDR3 covers 12 residues. The germline gives CDR1 SNHLY, CDR2 FYNNEI. CDR3 coding DNA: TGTGCCAGTAACTATAAAGTCTATGGCTACACCTTC. Translated, it gives CASNYKVYGYTF.

The J gene is TRBJ1-3, the V gene TRBV7-8, with no clear D. The CDR3 is 14 amino acids. Trimming took 4 bases from V and 4 from J, leaving 11 bases between them. Per germline, CDR1 SGHVS and CDR2 FQNEAQ. Here the CDR3 DNA reads TGTGCCAGCAGCTCCCGTTTTCGGGGAAACACCATATATTTT. Translating it yields CASSSRFRGNTIYF.

The rearrangement joins TRBV10-3 to TRBJ2-7; TRBD1 aligns across 10 bases. V was clipped by 5 bases and J by 6 bases; unmatched bases: 7. The germline V gene encodes CDR1 ENHRY and CDR2 SYGVKD. This CDR3 has 14 amino acids. CDR3 loop: CAISYRDRGSEQYF. CDR3 DNA sequence: TGTGCCATCAGTTACCGGGACAGGGGATCCGAGCAGTACTTC.

The chain uses TRBV13 and TRBJ2-7, with 8 bases matching TRBD2. The CDR3 consists of 14 residues. Trimming took 6 bases from V and 2 from J; bases not matched to a gene: 6. Per the germline V gene, CDR1 is PRHDT and CDR2 is FYEKMQ (reference sequence). The CDR3 bases are TGTGCCAGCAGAGGGCGCGGGGGGCCCTACGAGCAGTACTTC. Protein sequence: CASRGRGGPYEQYF. The full variable domain, rest sourced from reference TRBV13 and TRBJ2-7, is AAGVIQSPRHLIKEKRETATLKCYPIPRHDTVYWYQQGPGQDPQFLISFYEKMQSDKGSIPDRFSAQQFSDYHSELNMSSLELGDSALYFCASRGRGGPYEQYFGPGTRLTVT.

This clone was found once. The rearrangement uses TRBV10-1 and TRBJ1-1, with a tentative D call TRBD1 (6 bases). Germline CDR1 reads WNHNN; CDR2 reads SYGVQD (reference sequence). The CDR3 is 13 residues long. The ends were cut back, 2 bases at V and 6 bases at J, with 10 bases in the middle. The CDR3 bases are TGCGCCAGCAGTGAGCGGGGGGCTGCTGAAGCTTTCTTT. It yields the protein CASSERGAAEAFF.

This sequence joins TRBV6-5 and TRBJ2-1, with 12 bases aligning to TRBD2. CDR3 length: 14 amino acids. Germline CDR1 reads MNHEY; CDR2 reads SVGAGI. V dropped 4 bases and J dropped 12; count of bases not matched to a gene: 7. CDR3 sequence: CASSSSGGAWGQFF. The CDR3 DNA sequence: TGTGCCAGCAGTTCTAGCGGGGGGGCCTGGGGGCAGTTCTTC.

This chain links TRBV5-7 with TRBJ1-1; D is possibly TRBD1 (5 bases). TRBV5-7 has ORF status, its function being uncertain. The CDR3 is 19 amino acids. Trimming cost V 2 bases and J 1 base, with 24 bases left between them. This CDR3 reads CASSFFGFRQPSSNTEAFF. In DNA, the CDR3 is TGTGCCAGCAGCTTCTTCGGGTTTAGACAGCCCTCGTCGAACACTGAAGCTTTCTTT.

The chain links TRBV6-1 to TRBJ2-5; the D is unclear. Germline lookup yields CDR1 MNHNS and CDR2 SASEGT. The ends were cut back, 6 bases at V and 1 base at J, with 15 bases in the middle. The CDR3 is 15 amino acids. CDR3 loop: CASRSLMRIQETQYF. In nucleotides, the CDR3 is TGTGCCAGCAGAAGCCTAATGAGAATCCAAGAGACCCAGTACTTC.

The V gene is TRBV7-2, the J gene TRBJ2-7, with TRBD1 identical over 9 bases. The V gene end was trimmed by 5 bases and the J gene end by 2 bases; junction bases not matched to a gene: 4. Germline V gene sequence: CDR1 SGHTA, CDR2 FQGNSA. This CDR3 region has 14 residues. Here the CDR3 DNA reads TGTGCCAGCAGCCCTACAGGGGGCCCCTACGAGCAGTACTTC. As protein: CASSPTGGPYEQYF.

This chain links TRBV9 with TRBJ1-4; D not certain. The germline V gene encodes CDR1 SGDLS and CDR2 YYNGEE. This CDR3 contains 15 residues. The ends were cut back, 2 bases at V and 1 base at J, with 9 bases in the middle. This chain's CDR3 is CASSVMSRTNEKLFF. The CDR3 DNA follows: TGTGCCAGCAGCGTTATGAGTAGAACTAATGAAAAACTGTTTTTT.

The chain uses TRBV7-8 and TRBJ2-5, with D perhaps matching TRBD2 (6 bases). The CDR3 is 13 residues long. The germline gives CDR1 SGHVS, CDR2 FQNEAQ. Trimming removed 6 bases from V and 1 base from J, with 9 bases in between. CDR3 amino acids: CASRSGLQETQYF. The CDR3 coding sequence is TGTGCCAGCAGATCGGGACTCCAAGAGACCCAGTACTTC.

The chain combines TRBV27 with TRBJ2-5; a possible D gene is TRBD2 (6 bases). V lost 6 bases and J 1 base, leaving 9 bases between the germline ends. CDR3 length: 13 residues. Germline CDR1 is MNHEY and CDR2 is SMNVEV (reference sequence). The CDR3 region has the DNA TGTGCCAGCAGGAGGACTATCCAAGAGACCCAGTACTTC. It yields the protein CASRRTIQETQYF.

The chain has TRBV7-9 and TRBJ1-2; D possibly corresponds to TRBD1 (6 bases). The germline CDR1 and CDR2 sequences are SEHNR and FQNEAQ (reference sequence). The CDR3 is 15 residues long. The germline V and J ends were trimmed by 1 base and 4 bases, with 13 bases remaining between them. CDR3 sequence reads: CASSLDPRGAYGYTF. The CDR3 nucleotides read TGTGCCAGCAGCTTAGATCCCCGGGGGGCCTATGGCTACACCTTC.